The 21 T cell receptor beta chains listed next were all sequenced from one sample in a study of blood T cell repertoires in COVID-19. Using immunoSEQ multiplex PCR, the repertoire was profiled, and TCRdb retains in-frame clones only, with some absent. This table holds tens of thousands of clones, approximately 91% found once. The sequenced sample consisted of peripheral blood. These receptors all stem from a woman between 45 and 65 years old with active or convalescent COVID-19.

The rearrangement links TRBV16 to TRBJ2-7; no clear D gene. This CDR3 spans 12 amino acids. Trimming shortened V by 0 bases and J by 3 bases, and 3 bases separated the two germline ends. Germline assignment: CDR1 KGHSY and CDR2 FQNENV. CDR3 nucleotide sequence: TGTGCCAGCAGCCAATCTCACTACGAGCAGTACTTC. Translation gives CASSQSHYEQYF.

This clone showed up just once. The V call is TRBV15, the J call TRBJ2-4, with 7 bases aligning to TRBD2. Trimming removed 0 bases from V and 7 bases from J; junction bases left unmatched: 6. Germline CDR1 LNHNV, CDR2 YYDKDF (reference sequence). This CDR3 has 15 amino acids. The CDR3 sequence is CATSRDRAGANIQYF. CDR3 DNA: TGTGCCACCAGCAGAGATCGGGCGGGAGCTAACATTCAGTACTTC.

The J gene is TRBJ2-7, the V gene TRBV28; TRBD1 matches at 7 bases. The trim removed 6 bases at V and 4 bases at J, leaving 9 bases unmatched. CDR3 length: 14 amino acids. The germline CDR1 and CDR2 sequences are MDHEN and SYDVKM. The CDR3 DNA reads as TGTGCCAGCAGACCCGGGACAGAAGTTTACGAGCAGTACTTC. Translation gives CASRPGTEVYEQYF.

This clone has a handful of counts. This chain connects TRBV7-8 to TRBJ2-1; tentatively, D is TRBD1 (6 bases). Trimming took 5 bases from V and 0 from J, leaving 11 bases between them. The V gene's germline CDR1 is SGHVS and CDR2 FQNEAQ. The CDR3 spans 15 residues. CDR3 nucleotides: TGTGCCAGCAGCCCAGAGGACAGCTCCTACAATGAGCAGTTCTTC. Translation gives CASSPEDSSYNEQFF. Supplemented by reference TRBV7-8 and TRBJ2-1, the full variable domain reads GAGVSQSPRYKVAKRGQDVALRCDPISGHVSLFWYQQALGQGPEFLTYFQNEAQLDKSGLPSDRFFAERPEGSVSTLKIQRTQQEDSAVYLCASSPEDSSYNEQFFGPGTRLTVL.

CDR3 sequence: CASSLSGGFNEQFF. In DNA form, the CDR3 reads TGTGCCAGCAGCTTATCAGGGGGTTTCAATGAGCAGTTCTTC. This chain connects TRBV9 to TRBJ2-1; 7 positions agree with TRBD1. The CDR3 length is 14 residues. V was clipped by 4 bases and J by 6 bases; unmatched bases: 7. CDR1 and CDR2 from the germline V gene are SGDLS and YYNGEE.

This clone was counted once. J is TRBJ1-2 and V is TRBV28, with no clear D. Trimming took off 10 bases at V and 5 bases at J, with 14 bases between the two ends. Looked up from germline, CDR1 is MDHEN and CDR2 is SYDVKM. The CDR3 extends over 12 amino acids. The CDR3 here is CATTVYDYGYTF. In DNA, the CDR3 is TGTGCCACCACAGTTTACGATTATGGCTACACCTTC.

The chain joins TRBV7-3 to TRBJ2-1, with 9 nucleotides matching TRBD2. From germline, CDR1 is SGHTA and CDR2 FQGTGA. The CDR3 is 14 amino acids. The junction had 5 bases not matched to a gene; V was cut back by 5 bases and J by 6 bases. CDR3 in DNA: TGTGCCAGCAGCCTTGGACTAGCGAGCAATGAGCAGTTCTTC. Translating gives CASSLGLASNEQFF.

V is TRBV28 and J is TRBJ1-3; TRBD1 matches 7 bases. CDR1 is MDHEN and CDR2 is SYDVKM in the germline V gene. CDR3 size: 16 residues. Trimming removed 5 bases from V and 0 bases from J; junction bases left unmatched: 7. The CDR3 here is CASSPPGQRSGNTIYF. CDR3 DNA: TGTGCCAGCAGTCCCCCGGGACAGCGCTCTGGAAACACCATATATTTT.

This chain uses TRBV5-1 with TRBJ2-7; D might be TRBD1 (6 bases). In germline, CDR1 is SGHRS, CDR2 YFSETQ. Between the trimmed V and J ends, which lost 0 bases and 6 bases, there was a span of 16 bases. CDR3 length: 15 residues. CDR3 sequence (DNA): TGCGCCAGCAGCTTGGCCCTCACAGGGTTCGGCGAGCAGTACTTC. Translating it yields CASSLALTGFGEQYF.

This chain links TRBV5-6 with TRBJ2-1, with TRBD1 matching 9 bases. The germline V gene has CDR1 SGHDT and CDR2 YYEEEE. CDR3 size: 19 residues. The trim removed 1 base at V and 6 bases at J, leaving 17 bases unmatched. The CDR3 region is CASSLPAGQGGDFPNEQFF. CDR3 coding DNA: TGTGCCAGCAGCTTGCCCGCGGGACAGGGAGGGGACTTTCCCAATGAGCAGTTCTTC.

The rearrangement links TRBV5-1 to TRBJ2-1; D possibly corresponds to TRBD2 (6 bases). Germline CDR1 is SGHRS and CDR2 is YFSETQ. The length of the CDR3 is 14 residues. Trimming cost V 5 bases and J 9 bases, with 18 bases left between them. The CDR3 bases are TGCGCCAGCAGTGACCTGACCGGGCGGGGTGAGCAGTTCTTC. Translated, it gives CASSDLTGRGEQFF.

This CDR3 reads CAISEGLAGVTGELFF. For the CDR3, the DNA is TGTGCCATCAGTGAAGGGCTAGCGGGGGTCACCGGGGAGCTGTTTTTT. The chain carries TRBV10-3 and TRBJ2-2; TRBD2 agrees at 10 bases. Unmatched junction bases numbered 5, after V lost 3 bases and J lost 4 bases. The CDR3 extends over 16 amino acids. CDR1 and CDR2 (germline): ENHRY, SYGVKD.

The chain combines TRBV14 with TRBJ2-1; 12 positions agree with TRBD2. Germline CDR1 SGHDN, CDR2 FVKESK. The CDR3 sequence is 15 residues long. V shed 4 bases and J 8 bases; nucleotides not matched to a gene: 6. The chain's CDR3 is CASSRTSGNRDEQFF. In DNA, the CDR3 is TGTGCCAGCAGCCGGACTAGCGGGAATAGGGATGAGCAGTTCTTC.

Worth noting for this clone: The junction shows a germline mismatch at one end, possibly a read error. This chain joins TRBV7-3 and TRBJ2-1; D remains unclear. This CDR3 has 14 residues. Germline CDR1 is SGHTA and CDR2 is FQGTGA. CDR3 protein: CASSLMHSNNEQFF. In DNA, the CDR3 is TGTGCCAGCAGCTTAATGCACTCCAACAATGAGCAGTTCTTC.

This clone was counted a few times. The rearrangement uses TRBV18 and TRBJ1-2, with 7 nucleotides matching TRBD1. Germline V gene data show CDR1 as KGHSH and CDR2 as LQKENI. Trimming took 5 bases from V and 3 from J; bases not matched to a gene: 12. This CDR3 comprises 16 residues. The DNA for the CDR3 is TGTGCCAGCTCAGTAACCGGGACAGCATTAGACTATGGCTACACCTTC. Its translation is CASSVTGTALDYGYTF.

The V and J genes are TRBV30 and TRBJ1-2, with D possibly being TRBD1 (5 bases). This CDR3 has 13 amino acids. V was shortened by 2 bases and J by 6 bases, with 13 bases between the two germline ends. CDR1 and CDR2 from the germline V gene are GTSNPN and SVGIG (reference sequence). CDR3 region: CAWSWGEADGYTF. CDR3 sequence (DNA): TGTGCCTGGAGTTGGGGGGAGGCGGATGGCTACACCTTC.

The genes are TRBV7-6 and TRBJ2-7; 13 bases agree with TRBD2. Germline lookup yields CDR1 SGHVS and CDR2 FNYEAQ. This CDR3 is built from 17 residues. Trimming removed 2 bases from V and 7 bases from J; junction bases left unmatched: 11. CDR3 DNA sequence: TGTGCCAGCAGCTTAACGCCCCCTGGACTAGCGGGAGATGAGCAGTACTTC. Its translation: CASSLTPPGLAGDEQYF.

The chain uses TRBV28 and TRBJ1-1; maybe TRBD1 (5 bases). Trimming pared 6 bases from V and 2 bases from J, leaving 19 bases between. The CDR3 spans 16 residues. The germline V gene encodes CDR1 MDHEN and CDR2 SYDVKM. This CDR3 reads CASSPSPPGSNTEAFF. The CDR3, as DNA: TGTGCCAGCAGCCCCAGCCCCCCAGGGTCCAACACTGAAGCTTTCTTT. Looking up the rest from reference TRBV28 and TRBJ1-1 gives the full variable domain: DVKVTQSSRYLVKRTGEKVFLECVQDMDHENMFWYRQDPGLGLRLIYFSYDVKMKEKGDIPEGYSVSREKKERFSLILESASTNQTSMYLCASSPSPPGSNTEAFFGQGTRLTVV.

V is TRBV6-6 and J is TRBJ2-3, with D possibly matching TRBD1 (6 bases). In germline, CDR1 is MNHNY, CDR2 SVGAGI (reference sequence). The V end was cut by 8 bases, the J end by 4 bases, with 16 bases between. The CDR3 has 14 amino acids. Here the CDR3 reads CASAGPGDADTQYF. The CDR3 DNA reads as TGTGCCAGCGCAGGTCCAGGGGATGCAGATACGCAGTATTTT.

This clone was seen only a few times. The chain couples TRBV6-2 or TRBV6-3 to TRBJ1-6; tentatively, D is TRBD1 (5 bases). V was cut by 2 bases and J by 6 bases, with 11 bases left in between. Germline V lookup: CDR1 MNHEY, CDR2 SVGEGT. CDR3 size: 15 residues. CDR3 in DNA: TGTGCCAGCAGTTACGGGGGAGGCGGTAATTCACCCCTCCACTTT. It encodes CASSYGGGGNSPLHF.

Points on this clone: Other DNA sequences in this sample translate to the same CDR3. V is TRBV28 and J is TRBJ1-2, with D unresolved. Germline CDR1 MDHEN, CDR2 SYDVKM. The CDR3 covers 12 residues. V gave up 2 bases and J gave up 4 bases, with 5 bases separating them. The CDR3 DNA sequence: TGTGCCAGCAGTTTAACAAGCTATGGCTACACCTTC. Translated: CASSLTSYGYTF.